The 4 T cell receptor beta chains below were found in one sample sequenced in a study of Ad26.COV2.S vaccination and SARS-CoV-2 variants. Treatment specified: roughly 20 received Ad26.COV2.S at low or high dose, single or two shots; about 5 received placebo; per-sample allocation not given. It was on day 63 after the first vaccine or placebo injection that samples were taken. Profiled with immunoSEQ multiplex PCR; TCRdb holds only in-frame clones, not every one. The sample lists some 410,000 clones, around 92% occurring once. The specimen comprised peripheral blood, sampled in a trial of Ad26.COV2.S vaccine versus placebo. These receptors originate from a person between 18 and 65 years old who received the Ad26.COV2.S COVID-19 vaccine or a placebo.

The rearrangement joins TRBV7-9 to TRBJ2-1, with TRBD2 matching 8 bases. The ends lost 4 bases at V and 10 bases at J; junction bases unmatched: 15. Germline V lookup: CDR1 SEHNR, CDR2 FQNEAQ (reference sequence). The CDR3 covers 16 residues. This CDR3 reads CASSSLGAGGSWEQFF. The CDR3 coding sequence is TGTGCCAGCAGCTCCCTCGGCGCGGGGGGCAGCTGGGAGCAGTTCTTC.

J is TRBJ2-7 and V is TRBV15; no firm D call. In germline, CDR1 is LNHNV, CDR2 YYDKDF (reference sequence). With 0 bases removed from V and 4 bases from J, the gap between germline ends came to 7 bases. CDR3 size: 13 residues. The CDR3 spells CATSRDARYEQYF. The CDR3 DNA sequence: TGTGCCACCAGCAGAGATGCGCGGTACGAGCAGTACTTC.

This rearrangement joins TRBV19 to TRBJ2-5, with TRBD1 matching 8 bases. With V trimmed by 3 bases and J by 5 bases, 5 bases remained unmatched. This CDR3 region has 14 residues. Per the germline V gene, CDR1 is LNHDA and CDR2 is SQIVND (reference sequence). CDR3 region: CASSIDRGVETQYF. Written as DNA, the CDR3 is TGTGCCAGTAGTATCGACAGGGGAGTGGAGACCCAGTACTTC.

J is TRBJ2-5 and V is TRBV6-2 or TRBV6-3; TRBD2 aligns across 8 bases. Trimming cost V 5 bases and J 4 bases; bases outside gene matches: 9. The germline gives CDR1 MNHEY, CDR2 SVGEGT. This CDR3 contains 15 residues. CDR3 amino acids: CASSETGTSSETQYF. In nucleotides, the CDR3 is TGTGCCAGCAGTGAGACCGGGACTAGTTCAGAGACCCAGTACTTC.